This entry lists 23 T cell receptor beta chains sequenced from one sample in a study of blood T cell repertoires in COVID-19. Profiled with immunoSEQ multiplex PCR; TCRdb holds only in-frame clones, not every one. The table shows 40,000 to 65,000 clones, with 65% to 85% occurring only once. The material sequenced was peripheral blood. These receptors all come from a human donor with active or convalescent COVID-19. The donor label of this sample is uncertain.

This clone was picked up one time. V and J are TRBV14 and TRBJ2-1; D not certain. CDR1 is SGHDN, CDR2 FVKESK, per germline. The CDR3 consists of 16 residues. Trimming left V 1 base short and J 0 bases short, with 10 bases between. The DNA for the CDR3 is TGTGCCAGCAGCCAAGGCCCGTTTAGCTCCTACAATGAGCAGTTCTTC. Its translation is CASSQGPFSSYNEQFF. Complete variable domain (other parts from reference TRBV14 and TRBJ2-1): EAGVTQFPSHSVIEKGQTVTLRCDPISGHDNLYWYRRVMGKEIKFLLHFVKESKQDESGMPNNRFLAERTGGTYSTLKVQPAELEDSGVYFCASSQGPFSSYNEQFFGPGTRLTVL.

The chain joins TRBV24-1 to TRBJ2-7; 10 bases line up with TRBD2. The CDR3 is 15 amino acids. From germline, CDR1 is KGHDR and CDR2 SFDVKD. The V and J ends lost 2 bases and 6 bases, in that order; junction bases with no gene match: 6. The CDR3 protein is CATSDSSGRTTEQYF. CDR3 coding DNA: TGTGCCACCAGTGATTCTAGCGGGAGAACGACCGAGCAGTACTTC.

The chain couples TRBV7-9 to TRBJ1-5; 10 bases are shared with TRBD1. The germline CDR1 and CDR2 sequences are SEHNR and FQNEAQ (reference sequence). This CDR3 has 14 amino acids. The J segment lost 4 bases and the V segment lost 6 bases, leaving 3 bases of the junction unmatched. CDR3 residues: CASSTGQGNQPQHF. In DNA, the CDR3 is TGTGCCAGCAGTACGGGACAGGGGAATCAGCCCCAGCATTTT.

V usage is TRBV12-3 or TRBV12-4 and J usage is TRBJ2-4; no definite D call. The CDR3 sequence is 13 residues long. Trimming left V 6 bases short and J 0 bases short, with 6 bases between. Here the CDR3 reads CASRFLAKNIQYF. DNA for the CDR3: TGTGCCAGCAGATTCCTAGCCAAAAACATTCAGTACTTC.

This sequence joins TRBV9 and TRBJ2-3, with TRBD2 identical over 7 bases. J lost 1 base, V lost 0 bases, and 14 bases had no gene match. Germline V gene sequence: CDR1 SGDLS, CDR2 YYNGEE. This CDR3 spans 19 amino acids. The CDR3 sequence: CASSVGVPGEGARTDTQYF. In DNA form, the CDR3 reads TGTGCCAGCAGCGTAGGGGTCCCCGGGGAGGGAGCCCGCACAGATACGCAGTATTTT.

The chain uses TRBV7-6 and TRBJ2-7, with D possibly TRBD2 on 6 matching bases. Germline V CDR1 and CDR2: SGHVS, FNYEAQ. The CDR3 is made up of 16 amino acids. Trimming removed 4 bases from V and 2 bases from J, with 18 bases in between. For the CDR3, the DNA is TGTGCCAGCAGCTCCCAGATTGGCGGGGTTGCCTACGAGCAGTACTTC. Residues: CASSSQIGGVAYEQYF.

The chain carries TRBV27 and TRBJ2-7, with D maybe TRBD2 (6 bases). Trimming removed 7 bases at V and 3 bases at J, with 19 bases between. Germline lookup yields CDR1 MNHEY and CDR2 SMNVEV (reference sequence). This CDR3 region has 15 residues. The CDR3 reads CASKVEGTAFYEQYF. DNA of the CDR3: TGTGCCAGCAAGGTGGAGGGGACCGCCTTCTACGAGCAGTACTTC.

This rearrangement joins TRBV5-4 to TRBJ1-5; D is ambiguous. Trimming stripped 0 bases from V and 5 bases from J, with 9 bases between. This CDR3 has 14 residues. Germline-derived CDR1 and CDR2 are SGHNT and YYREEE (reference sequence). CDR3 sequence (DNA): TGTGCCAGCAGCTTGGGGCCCGGAGATCAGCCCCAGCATTTT. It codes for CASSLGPGDQPQHF.

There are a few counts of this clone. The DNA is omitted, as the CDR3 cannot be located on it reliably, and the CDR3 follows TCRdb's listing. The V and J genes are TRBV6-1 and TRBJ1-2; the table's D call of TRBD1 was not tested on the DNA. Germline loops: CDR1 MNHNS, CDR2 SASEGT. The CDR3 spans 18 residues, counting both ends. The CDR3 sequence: CASSVVFGQGNGVSGYTF.

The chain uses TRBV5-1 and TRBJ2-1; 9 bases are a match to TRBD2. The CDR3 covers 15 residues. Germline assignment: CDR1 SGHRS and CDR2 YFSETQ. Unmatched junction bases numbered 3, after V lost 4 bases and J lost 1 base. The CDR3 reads CASSGGRVSYNEQFF. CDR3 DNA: TGCGCCAGCAGCGGCGGGAGGGTTTCCTACAATGAGCAGTTCTTC.

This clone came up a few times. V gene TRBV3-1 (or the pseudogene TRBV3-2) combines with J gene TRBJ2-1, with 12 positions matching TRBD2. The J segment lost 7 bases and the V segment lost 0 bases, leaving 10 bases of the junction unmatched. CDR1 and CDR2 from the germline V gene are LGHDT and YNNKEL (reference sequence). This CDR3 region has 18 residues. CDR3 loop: CASSQDRGGLAGRNEQFF. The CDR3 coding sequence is TGTGCCAGCAGCCAAGATCGGGGCGGACTAGCGGGAAGGAATGAGCAGTTCTTC.

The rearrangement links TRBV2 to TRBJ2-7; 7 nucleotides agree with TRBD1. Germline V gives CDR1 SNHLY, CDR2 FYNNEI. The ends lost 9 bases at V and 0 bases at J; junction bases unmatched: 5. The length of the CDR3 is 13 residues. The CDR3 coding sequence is TGTGCCAGGGACAGGTCATACTCCTACGAGCAGTACTTC. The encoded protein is CARDRSYSYEQYF.

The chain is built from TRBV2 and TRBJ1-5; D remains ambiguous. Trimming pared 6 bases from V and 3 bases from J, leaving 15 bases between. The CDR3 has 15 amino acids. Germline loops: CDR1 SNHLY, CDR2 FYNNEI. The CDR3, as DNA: TGTGCCAGCAGGGTCGACGGGAGTTACAATCAGCCCCAGCATTTT. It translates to CASRVDGSYNQPQHF.

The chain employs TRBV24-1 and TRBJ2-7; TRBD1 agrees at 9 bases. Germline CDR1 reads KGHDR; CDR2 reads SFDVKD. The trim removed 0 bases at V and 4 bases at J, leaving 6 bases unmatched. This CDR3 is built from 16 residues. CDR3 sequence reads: CATSDLSTGGGYEQYF. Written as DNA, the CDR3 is TGTGCCACCAGTGATTTGAGTACAGGGGGCGGATACGAGCAGTACTTC.

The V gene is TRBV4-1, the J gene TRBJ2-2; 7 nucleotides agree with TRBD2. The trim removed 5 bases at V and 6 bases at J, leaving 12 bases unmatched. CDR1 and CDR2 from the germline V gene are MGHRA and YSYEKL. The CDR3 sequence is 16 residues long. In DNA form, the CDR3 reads TGCGCCAGCAGCATACGGAGCGGGGAGGGGCCCGGGGAGCTGTTTTTT. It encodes CASSIRSGEGPGELFF.

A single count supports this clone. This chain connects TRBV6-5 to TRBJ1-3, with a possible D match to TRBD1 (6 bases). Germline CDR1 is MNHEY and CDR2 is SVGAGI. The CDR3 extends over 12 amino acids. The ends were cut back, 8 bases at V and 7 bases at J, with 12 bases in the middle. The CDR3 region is CASGQGMNTIYF. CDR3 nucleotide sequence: TGTGCCAGCGGGCAGGGGATGAACACCATATATTTT.

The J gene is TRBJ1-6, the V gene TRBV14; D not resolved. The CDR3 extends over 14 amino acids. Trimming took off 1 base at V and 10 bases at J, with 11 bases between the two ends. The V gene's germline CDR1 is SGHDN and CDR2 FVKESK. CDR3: CASSQVARHSPLHF. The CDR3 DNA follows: TGTGCCAGCAGCCAAGTCGCCAGGCACTCACCCCTCCACTTT.

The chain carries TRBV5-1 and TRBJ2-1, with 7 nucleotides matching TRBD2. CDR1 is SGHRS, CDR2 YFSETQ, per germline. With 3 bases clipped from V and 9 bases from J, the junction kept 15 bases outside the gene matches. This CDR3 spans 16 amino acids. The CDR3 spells CASSSKGRRRGSEQFF. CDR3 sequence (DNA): TGCGCCAGCAGCTCCAAGGGACGCCGGCGGGGGAGTGAGCAGTTCTTC. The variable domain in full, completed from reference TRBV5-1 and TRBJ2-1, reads KAGVTQTPRYLIKTRGQQVTLSCSPISGHRSVSWYQQTPGQGLQFLFEYFSETQRNKGNFPGRFSGRQFSNSRSEMNVSTLELGDSALYLCASSSKGRRRGSEQFFGPGTRLTVL.

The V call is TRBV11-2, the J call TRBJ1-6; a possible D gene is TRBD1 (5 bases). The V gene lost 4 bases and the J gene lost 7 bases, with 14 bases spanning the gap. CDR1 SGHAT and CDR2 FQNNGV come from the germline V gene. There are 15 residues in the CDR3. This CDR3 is CASSSQVRGNSPLHF. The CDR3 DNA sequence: TGTGCCAGCAGCTCTCAGGTGCGGGGGAATTCACCCCTCCACTTT.

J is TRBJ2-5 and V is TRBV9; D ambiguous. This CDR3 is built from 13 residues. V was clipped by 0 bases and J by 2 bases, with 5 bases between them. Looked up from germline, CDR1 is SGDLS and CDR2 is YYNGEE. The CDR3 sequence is CASSVDGQETQYF. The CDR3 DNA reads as TGTGCCAGCAGCGTAGACGGTCAAGAGACCCAGTACTTC.

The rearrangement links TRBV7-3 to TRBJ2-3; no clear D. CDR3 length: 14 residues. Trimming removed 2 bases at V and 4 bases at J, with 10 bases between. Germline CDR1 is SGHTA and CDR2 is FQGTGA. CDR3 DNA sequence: TGTGCCAGCAGCTTATTATCCTCCTCAGATACGCAGTATTTT. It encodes CASSLLSSSDTQYF.

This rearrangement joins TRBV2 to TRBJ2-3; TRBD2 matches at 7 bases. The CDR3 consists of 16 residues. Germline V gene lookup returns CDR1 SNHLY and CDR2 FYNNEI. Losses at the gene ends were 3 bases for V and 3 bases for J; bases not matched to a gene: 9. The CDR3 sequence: CASSDEAGAVTDTQYF. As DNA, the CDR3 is TGTGCCAGCAGTGATGAGGCGGGAGCGGTTACAGATACGCAGTATTTT.

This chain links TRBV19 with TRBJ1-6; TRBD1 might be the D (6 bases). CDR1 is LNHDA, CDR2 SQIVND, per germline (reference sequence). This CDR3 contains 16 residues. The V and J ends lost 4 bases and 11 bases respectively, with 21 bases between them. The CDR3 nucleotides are TGTGCCAGTAGTACACGGCAGGGGACACCCTATCCACCCCTCCACTTT. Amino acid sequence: CASSTRQGTPYPPLHF.